This T cell receptor (beta chain) was sequenced for a study of OX40 agonist ivuxolimab in advanced cancers. The study's findings and limits: With doses of 0.1 to 3.0 mg/kg, CD4+ and CD8+ blood T cells had undergone clonal expansion by week 6. The study found that CD8+ T cells averaged more expanded clones than CD4+.

The germline V and J ends were trimmed by 5 bases and 4 bases, with 14 bases remaining between them. CDR1 MNHEY and CDR2 SMNVEV come from the germline V gene (reference sequence). The CDR3 runs to 14 residues. Assay used: immunoSEQ multiplex PCR; TCRdb lists only in-frame clones, some missing. The sample holds more than 20,000 clones, approximately 86% seen once. Patients with autoimmune history or systemic immunosuppression were excluded. Regarding this clone: Its antigen is unidentified.

The TCR was taken from an adult with an advanced solid tumor such as melanoma, head and neck, liver or kidney cancer. The chain combines TRBV27 with TRBJ1-1, with D unclear. The material sequenced was CD4+ or CD8+ T cells sorted from blood, taken in a trial of the OX40 agonist ivuxolimab. The CDR3 region is CASSLRTGVTEAFF. The CDR3 coding sequence is TGTGCCAGCAGTCTACGTACTGGGGTCACTGAAGCTTTCTTT.